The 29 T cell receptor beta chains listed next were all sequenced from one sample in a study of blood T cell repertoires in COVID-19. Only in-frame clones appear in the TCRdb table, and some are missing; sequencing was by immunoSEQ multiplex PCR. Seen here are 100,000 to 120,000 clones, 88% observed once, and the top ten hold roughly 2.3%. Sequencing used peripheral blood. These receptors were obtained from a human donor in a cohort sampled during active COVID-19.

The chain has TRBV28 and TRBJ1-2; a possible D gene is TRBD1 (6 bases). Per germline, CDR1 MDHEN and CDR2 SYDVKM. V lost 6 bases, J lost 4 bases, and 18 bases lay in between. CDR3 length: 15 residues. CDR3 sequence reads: CASSPSGQNLYGYTF. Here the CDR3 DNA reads TGTGCCAGCAGCCCATCCGGACAGAACCTCTATGGCTACACCTTC.

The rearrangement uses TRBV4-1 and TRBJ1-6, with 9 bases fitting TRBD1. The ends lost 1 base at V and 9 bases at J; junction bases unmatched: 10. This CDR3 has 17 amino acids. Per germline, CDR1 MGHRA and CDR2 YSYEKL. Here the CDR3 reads CASSQGVGQGEGSPLHF. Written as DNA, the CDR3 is TGCGCCAGCAGCCAAGGGGTGGGACAGGGAGAGGGTTCACCCCTCCACTTT.

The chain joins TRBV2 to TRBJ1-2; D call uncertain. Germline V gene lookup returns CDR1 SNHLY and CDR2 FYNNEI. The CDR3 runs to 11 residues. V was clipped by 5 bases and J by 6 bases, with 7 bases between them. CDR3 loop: CASSLYDGYTF. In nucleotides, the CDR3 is TGTGCCAGCAGTCTTTATGATGGCTACACCTTC.

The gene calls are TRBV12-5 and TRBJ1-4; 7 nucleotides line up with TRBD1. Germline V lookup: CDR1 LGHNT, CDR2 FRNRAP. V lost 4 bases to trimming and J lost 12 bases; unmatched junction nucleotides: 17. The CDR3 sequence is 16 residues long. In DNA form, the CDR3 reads TGTGCTAGTGGTTCCACCTCGCTGACAGGGCGGAGGGAACTGTTTTTT. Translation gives CASGSTSLTGRRELFF.

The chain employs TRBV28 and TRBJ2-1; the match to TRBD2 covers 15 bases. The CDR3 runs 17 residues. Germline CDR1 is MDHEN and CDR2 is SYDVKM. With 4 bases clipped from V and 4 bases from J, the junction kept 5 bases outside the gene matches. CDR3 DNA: TGTGCCAGCAGTTCCGGGACTAGCGGGGGGCCTTACAATGAGCAGTTCTTC. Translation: CASSSGTSGGPYNEQFF.

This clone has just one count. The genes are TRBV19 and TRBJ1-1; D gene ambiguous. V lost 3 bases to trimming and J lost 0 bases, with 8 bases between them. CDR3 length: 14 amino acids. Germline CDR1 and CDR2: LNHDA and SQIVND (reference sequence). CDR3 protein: CASSIAVMNTEAFF. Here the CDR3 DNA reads TGTGCCAGTAGTATTGCAGTAATGAACACTGAAGCTTTCTTT.

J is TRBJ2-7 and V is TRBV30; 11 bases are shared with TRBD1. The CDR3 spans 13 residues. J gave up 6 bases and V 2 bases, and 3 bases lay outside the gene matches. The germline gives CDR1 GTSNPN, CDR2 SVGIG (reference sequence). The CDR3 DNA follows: TGTGCCTGGAGTAAGGGACAGGGGGGCGAGCAGTACTTC. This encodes CAWSKGQGGEQYF.

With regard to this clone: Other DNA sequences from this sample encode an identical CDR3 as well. The CDR3 region is CASSRTSTDTQYF. The CDR3 DNA sequence: TGTGCCAGCAGCCGGACTAGCACAGATACGCAGTATTTT. V gene TRBV3-1 (or the pseudogene TRBV3-2) combines with J gene TRBJ2-3; the D gene is possibly TRBD2 (5 bases). The CDR3 has 13 amino acids. Germline values: CDR1 LGHDT, CDR2 YNNKEL (reference sequence). V was trimmed by 4 bases and J by 0 bases, leaving 5 bases between them.

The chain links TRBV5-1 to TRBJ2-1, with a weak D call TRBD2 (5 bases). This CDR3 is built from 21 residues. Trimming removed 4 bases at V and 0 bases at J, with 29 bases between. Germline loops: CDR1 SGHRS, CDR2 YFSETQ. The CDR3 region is CASSNSLGDSYVMSSYNEQFF. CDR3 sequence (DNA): TGCGCCAGCAGCAACTCTTTGGGAGACTCCTACGTGATGAGCTCCTACAATGAGCAGTTCTTC.

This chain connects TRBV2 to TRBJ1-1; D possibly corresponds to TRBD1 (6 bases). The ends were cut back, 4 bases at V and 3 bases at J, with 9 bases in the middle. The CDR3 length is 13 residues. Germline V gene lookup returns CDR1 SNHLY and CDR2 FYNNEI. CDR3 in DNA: TGTGCCAGCAGTGCTGAGGGGGACACTGAAGCTTTCTTT. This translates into CASSAEGDTEAFF.

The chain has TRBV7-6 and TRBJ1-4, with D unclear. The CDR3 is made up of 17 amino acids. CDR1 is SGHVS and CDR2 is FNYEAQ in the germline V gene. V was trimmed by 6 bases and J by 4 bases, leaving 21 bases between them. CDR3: CASSPLTGGYGNEKLFF. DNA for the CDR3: TGTGCCAGCAGTCCCTTGACGGGAGGATACGGTAATGAAAAACTGTTTTTT.

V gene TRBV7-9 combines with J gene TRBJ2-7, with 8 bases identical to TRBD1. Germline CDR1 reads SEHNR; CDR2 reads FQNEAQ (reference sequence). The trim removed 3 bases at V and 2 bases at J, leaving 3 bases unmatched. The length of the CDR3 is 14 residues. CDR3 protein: CASSLVDRAYEQYF. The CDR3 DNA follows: TGTGCCAGCAGCTTGGTGGACAGGGCCTACGAGCAGTACTTC.

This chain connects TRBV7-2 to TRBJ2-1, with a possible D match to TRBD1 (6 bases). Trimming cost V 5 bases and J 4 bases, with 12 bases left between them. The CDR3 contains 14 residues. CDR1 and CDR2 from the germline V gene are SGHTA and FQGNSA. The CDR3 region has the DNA TGTGCCAGCAGCATAGGACAGCAATACAATGAGCAGTTCTTC. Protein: CASSIGQQYNEQFF.

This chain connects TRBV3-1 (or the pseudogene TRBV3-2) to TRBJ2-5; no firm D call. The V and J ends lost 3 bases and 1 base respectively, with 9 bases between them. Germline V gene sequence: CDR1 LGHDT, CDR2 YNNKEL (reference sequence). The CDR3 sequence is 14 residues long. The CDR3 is CASSQWQIQETQYF. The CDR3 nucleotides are TGTGCCAGCAGCCAGTGGCAGATCCAAGAGACCCAGTACTTC.

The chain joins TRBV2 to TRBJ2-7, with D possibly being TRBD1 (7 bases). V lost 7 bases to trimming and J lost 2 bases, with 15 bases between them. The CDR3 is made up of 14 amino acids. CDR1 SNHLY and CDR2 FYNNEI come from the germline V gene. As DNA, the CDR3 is TGTGCCAGCACCCTCGGGGGACAGACCTACGAGCAGTACTTC. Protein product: CASTLGGQTYEQYF.

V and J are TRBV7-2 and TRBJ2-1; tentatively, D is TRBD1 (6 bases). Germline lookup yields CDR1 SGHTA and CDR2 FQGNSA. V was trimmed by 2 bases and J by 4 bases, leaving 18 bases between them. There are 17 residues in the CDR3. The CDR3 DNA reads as TGTGCCAGCAGCTTATTAGTAAGTCAGGGGCGGTACAATGAGCAGTTCTTC. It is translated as CASSLLVSQGRYNEQFF.

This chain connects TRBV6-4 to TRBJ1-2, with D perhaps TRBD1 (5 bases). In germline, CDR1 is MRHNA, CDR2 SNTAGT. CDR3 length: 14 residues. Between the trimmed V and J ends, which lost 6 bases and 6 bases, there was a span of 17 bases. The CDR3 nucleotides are TGTGCCAGCAGAAGACAGTGGAGACGGGATGGCTACACCTTC. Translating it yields CASRRQWRRDGYTF.

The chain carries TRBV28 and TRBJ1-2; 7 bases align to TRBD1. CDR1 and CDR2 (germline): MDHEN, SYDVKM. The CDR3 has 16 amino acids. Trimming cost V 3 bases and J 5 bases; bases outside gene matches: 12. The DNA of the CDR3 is TGTGCCAGCAGTTTTCCGCAGCCGGGACAGCAATATGGCTACACCTTC. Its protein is CASSFPQPGQQYGYTF.

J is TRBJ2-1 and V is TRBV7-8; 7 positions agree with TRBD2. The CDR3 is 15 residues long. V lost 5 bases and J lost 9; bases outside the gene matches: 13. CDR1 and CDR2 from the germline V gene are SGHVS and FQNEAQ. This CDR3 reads CASSRGGTIWSEQFF. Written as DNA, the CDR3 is TGTGCCAGCAGCCGAGGCGGGACTATCTGGAGTGAGCAGTTCTTC.

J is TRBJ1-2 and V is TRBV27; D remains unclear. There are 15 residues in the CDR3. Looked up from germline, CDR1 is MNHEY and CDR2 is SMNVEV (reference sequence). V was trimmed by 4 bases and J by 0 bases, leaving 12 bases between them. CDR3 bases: TGTGCCAGCAGTTCCGTTGAGGGAGCTAACTATGGCTACACCTTC. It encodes CASSSVEGANYGYTF.

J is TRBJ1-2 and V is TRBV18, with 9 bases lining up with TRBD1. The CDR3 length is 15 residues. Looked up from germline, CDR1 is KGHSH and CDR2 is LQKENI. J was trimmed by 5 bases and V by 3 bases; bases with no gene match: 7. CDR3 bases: TGTGCCAGCTCACCGGGACAGGGAATAGGATATGGCTACACCTTC. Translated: CASSPGQGIGYGYTF.

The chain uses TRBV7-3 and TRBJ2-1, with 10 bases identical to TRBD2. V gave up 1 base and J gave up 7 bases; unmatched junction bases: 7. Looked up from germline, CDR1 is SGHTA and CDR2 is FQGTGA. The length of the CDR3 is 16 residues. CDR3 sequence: CASSLIKREGINEQFF. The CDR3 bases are TGTGCCAGCAGCTTAATAAAGCGGGAGGGGATAAATGAGCAGTTCTTC.

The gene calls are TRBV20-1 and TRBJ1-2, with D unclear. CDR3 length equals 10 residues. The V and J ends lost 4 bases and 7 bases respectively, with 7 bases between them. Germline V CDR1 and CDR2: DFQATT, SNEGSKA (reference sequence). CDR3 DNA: TGCAGTGCTACCCCGTTTGGCTACACCTTC. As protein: CSATPFGYTF.

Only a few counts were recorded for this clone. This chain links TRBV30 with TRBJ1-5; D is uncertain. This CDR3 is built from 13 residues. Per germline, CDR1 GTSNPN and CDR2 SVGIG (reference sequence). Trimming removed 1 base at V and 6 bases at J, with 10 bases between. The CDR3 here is CAWSAGSGQPQHF. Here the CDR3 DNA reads TGTGCCTGGAGTGCCGGGTCGGGTCAGCCCCAGCATTTT.

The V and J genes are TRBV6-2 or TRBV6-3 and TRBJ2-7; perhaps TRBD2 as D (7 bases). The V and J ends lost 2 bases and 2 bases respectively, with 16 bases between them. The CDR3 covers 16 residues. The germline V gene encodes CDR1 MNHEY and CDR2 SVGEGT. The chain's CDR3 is CASSYGGGGRTYEQYF. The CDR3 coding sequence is TGTGCCAGCAGTTACGGGGGCGGGGGTCGGACCTACGAGCAGTACTTC.

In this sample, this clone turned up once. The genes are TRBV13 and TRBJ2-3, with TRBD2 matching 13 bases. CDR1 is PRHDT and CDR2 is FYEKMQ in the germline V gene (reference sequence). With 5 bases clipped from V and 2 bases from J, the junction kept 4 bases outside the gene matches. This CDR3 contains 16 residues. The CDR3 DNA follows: TGTGCCAGCAGCATTGGACTAGCGGGGGACACAGATACGCAGTATTTT. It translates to CASSIGLAGDTDTQYF.

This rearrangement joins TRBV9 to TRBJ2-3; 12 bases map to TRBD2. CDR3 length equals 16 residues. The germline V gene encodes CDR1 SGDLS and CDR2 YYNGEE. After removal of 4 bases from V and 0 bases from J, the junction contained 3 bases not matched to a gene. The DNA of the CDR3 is TGTGCCAGCAGCTTAGGACTAGCGGGAAGCACAGATACGCAGTATTTT. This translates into CASSLGLAGSTDTQYF.

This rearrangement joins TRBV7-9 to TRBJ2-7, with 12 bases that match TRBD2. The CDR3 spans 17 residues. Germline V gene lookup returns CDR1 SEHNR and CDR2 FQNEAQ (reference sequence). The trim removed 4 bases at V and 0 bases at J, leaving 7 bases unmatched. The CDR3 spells CASSSGLAGLSSYEQYF. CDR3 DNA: TGTGCCAGCAGCTCCGGACTAGCGGGGCTGAGCTCCTACGAGCAGTACTTC.

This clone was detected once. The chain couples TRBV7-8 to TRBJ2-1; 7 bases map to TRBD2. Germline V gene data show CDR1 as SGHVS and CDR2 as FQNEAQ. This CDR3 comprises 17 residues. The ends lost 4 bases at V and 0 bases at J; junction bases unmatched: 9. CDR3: CASSSSYGGSSYNEQFF. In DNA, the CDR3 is TGTGCCAGCAGCTCCTCTTACGGGGGGAGCTCCTACAATGAGCAGTTCTTC.